The next 6 T cell receptor beta chains were all read from a single sample in a study of T cells in Graves' hyperthyroidism and ophthalmopathy. Amplified TCR beta CDR3 regions came from RNA transcripts. First-round RT-PCR of the TCR CDR3 relied on the HTBI primer set. TCRdb processed the multiplex PCR reads anew with MiXCR; each CDR3 protein has one entry. The sample shows around 540,000 distinct CDR3 sequences, 46% of them seen only once. Sequenced sample: peripheral blood or thyroid tissue (not recorded which). These receptors all stem from a woman under 30 with Graves' hyperthyroidism.

V usage is TRBV7-3 and J usage is TRBJ2-7; 11 positions agree with TRBD2. The CDR3 consists of 14 residues. Germline V gene sequence: CDR1 SGHTA, CDR2 FQGTGA. The CDR3 is CARRTSGGSYEQYF. The CDR3, as DNA: TGTGCTAGGCGAACTAGCGGGGGCTCCTACGAGCAGTACTTC.

The chain combines TRBV29-1 with TRBJ1-5; D is possibly TRBD1 (5 bases). Germline V gene data show CDR1 as SQVTM and CDR2 as ANQGSEA. This CDR3 contains 12 residues. With 7 bases removed from V and 7 bases from J, the gap between germline ends came to 14 bases. The CDR3 coding sequence is TGCAGCGCTAGACAGTCTGGACAGCCCCAGCATTTT. This encodes CSARQSGQPQHF. Filled out from reference TRBV29-1 and TRBJ1-5, the complete variable domain reads SAVISQKPSRDICQRGTSLTIQCQVDSQVTMMFWYRQQPGQSLTLIATANQGSEATYESGFVIDKFPISRPNLTFSTLTVSNMSPEDSSIYLCSARQSGQPQHFGDGTRLSIL.

This clonotype was seen more than once but under ten times. A read error may explain this, as a much larger clone is one base away. The chain uses TRBV2 and TRBJ1-2; D is ambiguous. Germline V CDR1 and CDR2: SNHLY, FYNNEI. The CDR3 is 14 amino acids. The ends were cut back, 4 bases at V and 2 bases at J, with 11 bases in the middle. CDR3 nucleotides: TGTGCCAGCAGTGGGGCACTGTCGAACTATGGCTACACCTTC. Encoded protein: CASSGALSNYGYTF. Variable domain in full (rest from reference TRBV2 and TRBJ1-2): EPEVTQTPSHQVTQMGQEVILRCVPISNHLYFYWYRQILGQKVEFLVSFYNNEISEKSEIFDDQFSVERPDGSNFTLKIRSTKLEDSAMYFCASSGALSNYGYTFGSGTRLTVV.

The chain uses TRBV20-1 and TRBJ1-2; possibly TRBD1 for D (6 bases). This CDR3 has 13 residues. The germline V gene has CDR1 DFQATT and CDR2 SNEGSKA (reference sequence). V lost 0 bases and J 7 bases, leaving 12 bases between the germline ends. CDR3 DNA: TGCAGTGCTAGAGAGGGGGCATTGTTTGGCTACACCTTC. Its protein product is CSAREGALFGYTF.

This clonotype has a handful of counts. The rearrangement uses TRBV19 and TRBJ1-2, with no clear D. The CDR3 consists of 14 residues. CDR1 is LNHDA, CDR2 SQIVND, per germline (reference sequence). Trimming cost V 2 bases and J 8 bases, with 15 bases left between them. CDR3 amino acids: CASSIPLSVSGYTF. CDR3 in DNA: TGTGCCAGTAGTATACCCCTTTCCGTTTCCGGCTACACCTTC.

This chain links TRBV24-1 with TRBJ1-2, with D possibly matching TRBD1 (5 bases). The CDR3 runs 12 residues. V lost 5 bases, J lost 6 bases, and 9 bases lay in between. Germline CDR1 reads KGHDR; CDR2 reads SFDVKD. CDR3 sequence: CATSVAGDGYTF. The CDR3 DNA reads as TGTGCCACCAGTGTCGCGGGGGATGGCTACACCTTC.